This TCR beta chain originates from a study of Graves' ophthalmopathy and Graves' hyperthyroidism listed by TCRdb under 2018. With respect to the entire study: Peripheral blood samples were taken at the time of initial diagnosis, before any treatment was given. To tell Graves' ophthalmopathy apart from Graves' hyperthyroidism, and to predict which patients would progress to ophthalmopathy, the study relied on TCR beta repertoire signatures. In total, 135 blood samples were TCR-sequenced: fewer than 50 ophthalmopathy, some 75 hyperthyroidism and approximately 17 hyperthyroidism-to-ophthalmopathy patients. To explore V-J signatures distinguishing ophthalmopathy from hyperthyroidism, a discovery set of about a hundred patients (roughly 44 ophthalmopathy, 55 to 60 stable hyperthyroidism) was enrolled. For independent validation, a separate cohort was made up of around 18 hyperthyroidism patients plus 17 patients who later progressed from hyperthyroidism to ophthalmopathy. T-cell repertoires of thyroid tissue and blood were compared in over five hyperthyroidism patients. Following sample collection, hyperthyroidism patients were given methimazole at a starting dose of 30 mg daily, and ophthalmopathy patients were given high-dose intravenous methylprednisolone. Results and caveats for the whole study, not just this receptor: In validation, the model predicted ophthalmopathy progression with 55% to 71% sensitivity and 72.22% specificity; roughly 11 predicted patients were CT-confirmed with GO in a median of about 7.1 months. No statistical method was used to set the sample size in advance, and the investigators knew which group each participant was assigned to. The 13-signature model separated ophthalmopathy from stable hyperthyroidism with around 90% sensitivity and almost 84% specificity in cross-validation, and 80%/75% in the test set. Among expanded thyroid clonotypes with frequency above 0.001, most also showed up in blood, which suggests that blood repertoires may reflect the thyroid immune response.

TCR beta CDR3 regions were amplified from RNA transcripts for repertoire sequencing. HTBI primers and the Qiagen OneStep RT-PCR kit were used in a first-round RT-PCR, which was followed by a second-round multiplex PCR, size selection and purification. Libraries were sequenced paired-end with 100 bp reads on an Illumina HiSeq2000. In the paper's pipeline: Reads were processed with SOAPnuke, discarding reads with adapters, uncalled bases, mean Phred below 15, or no exact constant-primer or identifier match. High-quality paired reads were merged with COPE v1.2.5. Each unique nucleotide sequence was treated as a clonotype, and MiTCR v1.1 was used to align the clonotypes to the IMGT TRB V, D and J references. Only V-J combinations with frequency above 0.0001 were analysed, covering over 98% of repertoires. For each V-J combination, a TCR clonal expansion and chaos score was defined as the ratio of F50 clonal expansion to chaos observed in the TCRdist matrix. Welch's t-statistics and random forest were used to reduce features to approximately 13 V-J combinations, which were fed into a naive Bayes classifier. The Morisita-Horn index was used to measure how similar the thyroid and blood repertoires were. TCRdb reworked the public reads: Q25 trimming with fastp, MiXCR clone assembly, productive beta chains retained. Identical CDR3 proteins give one entry, which carries the most common genes and DNA. What appears here as the V and J calls and clone size reflects TCRdb's work, not the paper's. The sample data list fewer than 350,000 distinct CDR3 sequences, and 15% to 20% of these were observed just once. The biggest ten clones account for around an eighth of the sample.

Cut back by 6 bases and 5 bases, the V and J ends lie 13 bases apart. The germline V gene encodes CDR1 LGHDT and CDR2 YNNKEL (reference sequence). The CDR3, cysteine through phenylalanine, is 13 amino acids long. The entry retains the CDR3 DNA only, 39 bases that are in frame from base 1. This clonotype came up many times. Which antigen it targets is not known. Base qualities were left out, and no much larger clone turns up one base away. Ophthalmopathy patients were characterized by moderately to severely active disease, a Clinical Activity Score of at least 3, a NOSPECS grade of at least 4, and a disease duration under 3 months. Patients were excluded if they had other autoimmune diseases, uncontrolled infections, pregnancy or lactation. Diagnosis relied on clinical symptoms, serum thyroxine, TRAb, thyroid ultrasound and orbital computed tomography. PBMCs were isolated from about 10 ml of fresh peripheral blood by Ficoll-Paque density gradient centrifugation. Total RNA was extracted with Trizol reagent and quality-checked on an Agilent 2100 Bioanalyzer.

This clonotype was obtained from an adult man with Graves' ophthalmopathy. The sequenced sample was peripheral blood. The rearranged segments are TRBV3-1 and TRBJ1-1; no D segment can be confidently identified. The nucleotide sequence is given as TGTGCCAGCAGGGTTGAAGGGAGGACTGAAGCTTTCTTT. Translated, it reads CASRVEGRTEAFF.